Presented here are 6 T cell receptor beta chains from one specimen sequenced in a study of blood T cell repertoires in COVID-19. Measured with immunoSEQ multiplex PCR; TCRdb has only the in-frame clones, and not every one. In the table there are 37,000 or so clones, 70% to 90% of which are singletons. Material: peripheral blood. The receptors derive from a human donor in a cohort sampled during active COVID-19.

CDR3 nucleotides: TGTGCCAGCAGTTACATCAGGACAGGGGGGGAAAAACTGTTTTTT. The encoded protein is CASSYIRTGGEKLFF. This chain connects TRBV6-5 to TRBJ1-4, with 10 bases lining up with TRBD1. After removal of 2 bases from V and 8 bases from J, the junction contained 5 bases not matched to a gene. Germline V gene data show CDR1 as MNHEY and CDR2 as SVGAGI. CDR3 length: 15 residues.

The sample holds a few counts of this clone. The J gene is TRBJ1-5, the V gene TRBV6-2 or TRBV6-3; 8 bases agree with TRBD1. The CDR3 is 14 residues long. Trimming cost V 5 bases and J 8 bases; bases outside gene matches: 8. CDR1 MNHEY and CDR2 SVGEGT come from the germline V gene. The CDR3 region is CASSPLDRVKPQHF. The CDR3 region has the DNA TGTGCCAGCAGTCCGCTGGACAGGGTGAAGCCCCAGCATTTT.

This clone was picked up a small number of times. The rearrangement links TRBV30 to TRBJ1-5, with D unresolved. Germline V CDR1 and CDR2: GTSNPN, SVGIG (reference sequence). V was trimmed by 1 base and J by 7 bases, leaving 17 bases between them. There are 15 residues in the CDR3. The CDR3 nucleotides read TGTGCCTGGAGTGGTGACACGGCTGCCCGCCAGCCCCAGCATTTT. Translated: CAWSGDTAARQPQHF. The full variable domain, rest sourced from reference TRBV30 and TRBJ1-5, is SQTIHQWPATLVQPVGSPLSLECTVEGTSNPNLYWYRQAAGRGLQLLFYSVGIGQISSEVPQNLSASRPQDRQFILSSKKLLLSDSGFYLCAWSGDTAARQPQHFGDGTRLSIL.

This chain uses TRBV7-3 with TRBJ2-5, with a possible D match to TRBD1 (6 bases). The CDR3 is 15 residues long. V gave up 5 bases and J gave up 3 bases, with 16 bases separating them. CDR1 and CDR2 (germline): SGHTA, FQGTGA. The CDR3 is CASSVTQGTKETQYF. DNA of the CDR3: TGTGCCAGCAGCGTCACACAGGGTACGAAAGAGACCCAGTACTTC.

The chain employs TRBV4-2 and TRBJ2-7; D gene ambiguous. In germline, CDR1 is LGHNA, CDR2 YNFKEQ. The CDR3 spans 13 residues. Trimming stripped 0 bases from V and 9 bases from J, with 12 bases between. CDR3 residues: CASSQDPSPRQYF. CDR3 sequence (DNA): TGTGCCAGCAGCCAAGATCCAAGCCCCCGGCAGTACTTC.

The J gene is TRBJ2-5, the V gene TRBV27, with TRBD1 matching over 10 bases. The trim removed 4 bases at V and 6 bases at J, leaving 8 bases unmatched. This CDR3 contains 15 residues. Germline V gene data show CDR1 as MNHEY and CDR2 as SMNVEV (reference sequence). CDR3 bases: TGTGCCAGCAGTTCTTCCGGGACAGGGGCCAAGACCCAGTACTTC. This codes for CASSSSGTGAKTQYF.